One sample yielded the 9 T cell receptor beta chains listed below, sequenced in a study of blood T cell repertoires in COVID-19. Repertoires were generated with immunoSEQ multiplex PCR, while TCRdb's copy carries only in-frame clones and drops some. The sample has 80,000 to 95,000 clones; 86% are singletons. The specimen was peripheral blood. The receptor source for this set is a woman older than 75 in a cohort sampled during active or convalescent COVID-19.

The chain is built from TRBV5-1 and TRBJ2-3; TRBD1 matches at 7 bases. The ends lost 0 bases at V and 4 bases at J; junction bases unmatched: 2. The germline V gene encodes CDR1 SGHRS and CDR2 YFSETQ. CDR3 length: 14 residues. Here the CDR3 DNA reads TGCGCCAGCAGCTTGGGAACAGGGGCAGATACGCAGTATTTT. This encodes CASSLGTGADTQYF.

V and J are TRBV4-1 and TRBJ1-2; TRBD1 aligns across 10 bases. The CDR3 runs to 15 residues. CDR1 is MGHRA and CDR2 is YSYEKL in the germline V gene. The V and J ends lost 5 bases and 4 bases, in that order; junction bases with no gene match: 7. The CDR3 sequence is CASSEGQGQLYGYTF. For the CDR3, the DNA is TGCGCCAGCAGCGAGGGACAGGGGCAACTCTATGGCTACACCTTC.

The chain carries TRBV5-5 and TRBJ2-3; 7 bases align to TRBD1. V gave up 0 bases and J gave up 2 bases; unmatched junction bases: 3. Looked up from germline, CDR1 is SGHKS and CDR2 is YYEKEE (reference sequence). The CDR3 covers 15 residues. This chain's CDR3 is CASSLDGQVTDTQYF. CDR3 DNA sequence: TGTGCCAGCAGCTTGGATGGACAGGTCACAGATACGCAGTATTTT.

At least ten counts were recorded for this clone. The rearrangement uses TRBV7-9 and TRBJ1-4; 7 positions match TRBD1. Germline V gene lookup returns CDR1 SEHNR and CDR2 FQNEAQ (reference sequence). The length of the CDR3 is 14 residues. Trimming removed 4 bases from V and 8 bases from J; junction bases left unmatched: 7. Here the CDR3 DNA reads TGTGCCAGCAGCTCAACAGGGGACGGGGAAAAACTGTTTTTT. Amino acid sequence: CASSSTGDGEKLFF.

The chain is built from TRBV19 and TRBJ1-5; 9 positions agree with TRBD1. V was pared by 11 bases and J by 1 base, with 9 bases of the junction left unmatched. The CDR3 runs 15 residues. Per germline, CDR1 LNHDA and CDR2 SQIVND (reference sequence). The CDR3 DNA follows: TGTGCCTCCTCCACAGGGGGCTTGAGCAATCAGCCCCAGCATTTT. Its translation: CASSTGGLSNQPQHF.

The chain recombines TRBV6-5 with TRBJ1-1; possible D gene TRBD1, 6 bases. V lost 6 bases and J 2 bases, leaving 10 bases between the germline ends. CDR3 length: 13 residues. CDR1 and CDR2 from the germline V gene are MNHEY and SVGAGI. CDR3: CASRRTANTEAFF. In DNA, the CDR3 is TGTGCCAGCAGGCGGACAGCTAACACTGAAGCTTTCTTT.

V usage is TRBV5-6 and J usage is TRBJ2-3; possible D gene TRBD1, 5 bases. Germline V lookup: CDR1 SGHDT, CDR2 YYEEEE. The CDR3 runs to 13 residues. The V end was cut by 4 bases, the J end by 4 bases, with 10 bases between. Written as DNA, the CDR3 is TGTGCCAGCAGCCTGACGACAGCAGATACGCAGTATTTT. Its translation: CASSLTTADTQYF.

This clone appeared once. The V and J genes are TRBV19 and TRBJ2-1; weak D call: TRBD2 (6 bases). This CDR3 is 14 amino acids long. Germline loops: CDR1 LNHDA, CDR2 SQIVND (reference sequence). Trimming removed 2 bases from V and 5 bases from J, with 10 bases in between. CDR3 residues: CASSIPGLNNEQFF. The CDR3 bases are TGTGCCAGTAGTATACCAGGACTAAACAATGAGCAGTTCTTC.

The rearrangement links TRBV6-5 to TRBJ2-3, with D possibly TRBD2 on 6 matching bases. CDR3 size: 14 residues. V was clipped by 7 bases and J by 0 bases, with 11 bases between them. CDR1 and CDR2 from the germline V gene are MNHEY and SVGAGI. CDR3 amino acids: CASTAGTSTDTQYF. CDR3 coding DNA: TGTGCCAGCACCGCCGGGACTAGCACAGATACGCAGTATTTT.